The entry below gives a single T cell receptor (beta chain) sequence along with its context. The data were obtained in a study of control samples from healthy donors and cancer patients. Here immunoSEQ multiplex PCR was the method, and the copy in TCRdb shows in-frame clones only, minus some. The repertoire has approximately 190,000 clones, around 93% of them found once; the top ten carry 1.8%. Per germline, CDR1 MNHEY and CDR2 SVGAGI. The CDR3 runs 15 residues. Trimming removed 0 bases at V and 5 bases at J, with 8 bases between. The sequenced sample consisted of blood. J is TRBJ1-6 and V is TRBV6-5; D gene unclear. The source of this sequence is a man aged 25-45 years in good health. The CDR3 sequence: CASSYSYRNNSPLHF. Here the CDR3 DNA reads TGTGCCAGCAGTTACTCGTACAGAAATAATTCACCCCTCCACTTT.